This T cell receptor (beta chain) was recovered during a study of patients and donors after allogeneic stem cell transplantation (dated by TCRdb to 2020 to 2021). This clonotype has ten or more counts. Its binding antigen is unknown. The record has no base qualities; no much larger clone is one base away. The library was prepared using RT-PCR. Sequencing instrument: NextSeq 550. TCRdb reanalyzed the raw reads on its own, using fastp at Q25 for trimming and MiXCR for clone calling, and kept in-frame beta chains. Rows with one shared CDR3 protein collapse into an entry with the most common genes and DNA. In all, the sample holds some 960,000 distinct CDR3 sequences, and approximately 19% of those were seen once. Roughly 6% of the sample goes to the ten largest clones. For CDR1 and CDR2, the germline V gene lists SGHTA and FQGNSA. V trim: 5 bases; J trim: 5 bases; unmatched bases: 5. The CDR3 contains 14 residues, cysteine and phenylalanine counted. CDR3 DNA only is kept here, 42 bases in frame from base 1.

This clonotype was sampled from a human donor who was either an allogeneic HSCT recipient or a stem cell or donor lymphocyte infusion donor (not recorded which). It is not recorded whose cells these are; they may come from a transplant donor. The chain is made from TRBV7-2 and TRBJ1-5, with 8 bases matching TRBD1. The specimen sequenced was blood, either unsorted or a sorted T cell fraction (not recorded which). The bases read TGTGCCAGCAGCCTTGGACAGGGATATCAGCCCCAGCATTTT. Its protein product is CASSLGQGYQPQHF.